One sample yielded the 20 T cell receptor beta chains listed below, sequenced in a study of blood T cell repertoires in COVID-19. Clones were read by immunoSEQ multiplex PCR, and TCRdb kept only the in-frame ones, dropping some. The sample has 200,000 to 250,000 clones; more than 70% are singletons. Sequenced input: PBMCs or T cells enriched from blood (not recorded which). These receptors originate from a woman aged 45 to 65 who had recovered from COVID-19.

The rearrangement uses TRBV11-3 and TRBJ2-2; D is perhaps TRBD2 (6 bases). The CDR3 totals 15 residues. Deletions cut 1 base from V and 6 bases from J, with 12 bases between. Germline V gives CDR1 SGHNT, CDR2 YENEEA. For the CDR3, the DNA is TGTGCCAGCAGCTTAGTGATGTGGGAGGCCGGGGAGCTGTTTTTT. Translation: CASSLVMWEAGELFF. Looking up the rest from reference TRBV11-3 and TRBJ2-2 gives the full variable domain: EAGVVQSPRYKIIEKKQPVAFWCNPISGHNTLYWYLQNLGQGPELLIRYENEEAVDDSQLPKDRFSAERLKGVDSTLKIQPAELGDSAVYLCASSLVMWEAGELFFGEGSRLTVL.

This clone turned up a few times. V is TRBV30 and J is TRBJ1-1; D ambiguous. CDR1 and CDR2 from the germline V gene are GTSNPN and SVGIG (reference sequence). The V and J ends lost 8 bases and 1 base respectively, with 11 bases between them. The CDR3 has 12 residues. The CDR3 spells CAGNPGNTEAFF. The CDR3 bases are TGTGCCGGAAACCCGGGGAACACTGAAGCTTTCTTT.

V is TRBV5-5 and J is TRBJ2-5; 8 bases line up with TRBD2. CDR3 size: 14 residues. Unmatched junction bases numbered 5, after V lost 4 bases and J lost 3 bases. Germline assignment: CDR1 SGHKS and CDR2 YYEKEE (reference sequence). The DNA of the CDR3 is TGTGCCAGCAGCCCCGGGGGGGTCAAAGAGACCCAGTACTTC. It is translated as CASSPGGVKETQYF.

The chain is built from TRBV15 and TRBJ1-4; 10 bases agree with TRBD1. Germline V gene sequence: CDR1 LNHNV, CDR2 YYDKDF (reference sequence). V dropped 0 bases and J dropped 7; count of bases not matched to a gene: 2. The length of the CDR3 is 15 residues. CDR3: CATSRDRTGGEKLFF. CDR3 nucleotides: TGTGCCACCAGCAGAGATCGGACAGGGGGTGAAAAACTGTTTTTT.

The V call is TRBV19, the J call TRBJ2-7; no firm D call. CDR3 length: 13 residues. Germline CDR1 and CDR2: LNHDA and SQIVND (reference sequence). The V end was cut by 5 bases, the J end by 6 bases, with 14 bases between. CDR3 in DNA: TGTGCCAGTAGTGCCCTGGCCGAATTCGAGCAGTACTTC. Encoded protein: CASSALAEFEQYF. The whole variable domain, filled in from reference TRBV19 and TRBJ2-7, reads DGGITQSPKYLFRKEGQNVTLSCEQNLNHDAMYWYRQDPGQGLRLIYYSQIVNDFQKGDIAEGYSVSREKKESFPLTVTSAQKNPTAFYLCASSALAEFEQYFGPGTRLTVT.

The chain carries TRBV4-3 and TRBJ1-3, with D maybe TRBD1 (5 bases). The CDR3 has 15 amino acids. The germline V and J ends were trimmed by 4 bases and 0 bases, with 10 bases remaining between them. The germline CDR1 and CDR2 sequences are LGHNA and YSLEER. The CDR3 region is CASSPAGVSGNTIYF. The CDR3 DNA follows: TGCGCCAGCAGCCCAGCGGGGGTCTCTGGAAACACCATATATTTT.

J is TRBJ1-5 and V is TRBV24-1; D is ambiguous. The CDR3 covers 14 residues. CDR1 is KGHDR and CDR2 is SFDVKD in the germline V gene. With 0 bases removed from V and 6 bases from J, the gap between germline ends came to 8 bases. The CDR3 DNA sequence: TGTGCCACCAGTGATTTGCCGGGGATTCAGCCCCAGCATTTT. It encodes CATSDLPGIQPQHF.

This clone came up once. The J gene is TRBJ1-1, the V gene TRBV11-2, with a tentative D call TRBD1 (5 bases). The CDR3 covers 12 residues. Trimming removed 3 bases from V and 7 bases from J, with 9 bases in between. The germline CDR1 and CDR2 sequences are SGHAT and FQNNGV. CDR3 protein: CASSFPGVEAFF. CDR3 in DNA: TGTGCCAGCAGCTTCCCGGGGGTTGAAGCTTTCTTT.

The J gene is TRBJ2-7, the V gene TRBV7-2, with D tentatively TRBD2 (6 bases). The V end was cut by 5 bases, the J end by 6 bases, with 17 bases between. The CDR3 loop spans 14 amino acids. The germline gives CDR1 SGHTA, CDR2 FQGNSA. This CDR3 is CASSPRAGRSEQYF. DNA for the CDR3: TGTGCCAGCAGCCCCCGGGCAGGGAGGAGCGAGCAGTACTTC.

Only a few counts were recorded for this clone. The V and J genes are TRBV6-4 and TRBJ2-2; TRBD1 might be the D (6 bases). In germline, CDR1 is MRHNA, CDR2 SNTAGT. The CDR3 sequence is 14 residues long. V was shortened by 2 bases and J by 2 bases, with 6 bases between the two germline ends. The CDR3 sequence is CASSDGTNTGELFF. In DNA, the CDR3 is TGTGCCAGCAGTGACGGGACAAACACCGGGGAGCTGTTTTTT.

This chain uses TRBV7-8 with TRBJ1-1; 7 nucleotides align to TRBD1. V was pared by 1 base and J by 5 bases, with 4 bases of the junction left unmatched. Germline CDR1 reads SGHVS; CDR2 reads FQNEAQ. CDR3 length: 14 amino acids. The CDR3 reads CASSLGGGWTEAFF. For the CDR3, the DNA is TGTGCCAGCAGCTTAGGAGGGGGCTGGACTGAAGCTTTCTTT.

The chain joins TRBV5-1 to TRBJ2-1; 14 bases match TRBD2. CDR1 and CDR2 from the germline V gene are SGHRS and YFSETQ. The CDR3 runs 15 residues. The V gene end was trimmed by 3 bases and the J gene end by 10 bases; junction bases not matched to a gene: 6. In DNA, the CDR3 is TGCGCCAGCAGCTGGGGGGGACTAGCGGGAGAAGAGCAGTTCTTC. It translates to CASSWGGLAGEEQFF.

The chain has TRBV5-8 and TRBJ1-1; 9 nucleotides align to TRBD1. V lost 1 base, J lost 5 bases, and 3 bases stayed unmatched. The CDR3 has 14 residues. Germline V lookup: CDR1 SGHTS, CDR2 YDEGEE. Written as DNA, the CDR3 is TGTGCCAGCAGCTTGACAGGGGGCTATACTGAAGCTTTCTTT. Translated: CASSLTGGYTEAFF.

This clone showed up just a few times. The V call is TRBV5-1, the J call TRBJ1-6; a weak D match, TRBD1 (6 bases). V was cut by 2 bases and J by 0 bases, with 15 bases left in between. The CDR3 is made up of 18 amino acids. The germline V gene has CDR1 SGHRS and CDR2 YFSETQ. For the CDR3, the DNA is TGCGCCAGCAGCTTAGACGGTACAGGGAGCTCCTATAATTCACCCCTCCACTTT. Its translation: CASSLDGTGSSYNSPLHF.

This clone was counted between two and nine times. This chain uses TRBV6-4 with TRBJ2-1, with TRBD1 matching 9 bases. The germline V gene has CDR1 MRHNA and CDR2 SNTAGT. This CDR3 comprises 14 residues. V gave up 0 bases and J gave up 6 bases; unmatched junction bases: 0. The CDR3 spells CASSDSTGGNEQFF. The CDR3, as DNA: TGTGCCAGCAGTGACTCGACAGGGGGCAATGAGCAGTTCTTC.

The CDR3 nucleotides read TGTGCCAGCTCAGATCAGACAGGTTTATCTGAAGCTTTCTTT. The encoded protein is CASSDQTGLSEAFF. This chain joins TRBV18 and TRBJ1-1, with a tentative D call TRBD1 (6 bases). This CDR3 spans 14 amino acids. Trimming removed 5 bases at V and 6 bases at J, with 16 bases between. The germline V gene encodes CDR1 KGHSH and CDR2 LQKENI.

As regards this clone: At the DNA level, this CDR3 is encoded by other sequences in the same sample as well. The genes are TRBV5-1 and TRBJ2-5, with D maybe TRBD2 (5 bases). Trimming cost V 0 bases and J 3 bases, with 6 bases left between them. The CDR3 spans 13 residues. Germline CDR1 is SGHRS and CDR2 is YFSETQ. Written as DNA, the CDR3 is TGCGCCAGCAGCTTGGGGCGGGAAGAGACCCAGTACTTC. Amino acid sequence: CASSLGREETQYF.

This chain uses TRBV18 with TRBJ2-7, with TRBD2 as a possible D gene (5 bases). The CDR3 covers 13 residues. Trimming removed 3 bases from V and 5 bases from J, with 11 bases in between. Germline V lookup: CDR1 KGHSH, CDR2 LQKENI. The CDR3 loop reads CASSPRAGDEQYF. The CDR3 nucleotides are TGTGCCAGCTCACCGAGGGCAGGAGACGAGCAGTACTTC.

The chain employs TRBV24-1 and TRBJ2-1; 9 bases match TRBD2. Germline trimming cut 8 bases from V and 0 bases from J; bases unmatched to any gene: 4. Germline V gene data show CDR1 as KGHDR and CDR2 as SFDVKD. The CDR3 is 15 residues long. CDR3 sequence: CATKDSGSSYNEQFF. The CDR3 bases are TGTGCCACCAAGGATAGCGGGAGCTCCTACAATGAGCAGTTCTTC.

V usage is TRBV5-8 and J usage is TRBJ1-4, with 7 nucleotides matching TRBD1. V lost 1 base and J lost 5; bases outside the gene matches: 11. Germline V gene sequence: CDR1 SGHTS, CDR2 YDEGEE. The length of the CDR3 is 17 residues. CDR3: CASSLSRQGRGNEKLFF. The CDR3 DNA reads as TGTGCCAGCAGCTTGAGCCGACAGGGAAGGGGGAATGAAAAACTGTTTTTT.